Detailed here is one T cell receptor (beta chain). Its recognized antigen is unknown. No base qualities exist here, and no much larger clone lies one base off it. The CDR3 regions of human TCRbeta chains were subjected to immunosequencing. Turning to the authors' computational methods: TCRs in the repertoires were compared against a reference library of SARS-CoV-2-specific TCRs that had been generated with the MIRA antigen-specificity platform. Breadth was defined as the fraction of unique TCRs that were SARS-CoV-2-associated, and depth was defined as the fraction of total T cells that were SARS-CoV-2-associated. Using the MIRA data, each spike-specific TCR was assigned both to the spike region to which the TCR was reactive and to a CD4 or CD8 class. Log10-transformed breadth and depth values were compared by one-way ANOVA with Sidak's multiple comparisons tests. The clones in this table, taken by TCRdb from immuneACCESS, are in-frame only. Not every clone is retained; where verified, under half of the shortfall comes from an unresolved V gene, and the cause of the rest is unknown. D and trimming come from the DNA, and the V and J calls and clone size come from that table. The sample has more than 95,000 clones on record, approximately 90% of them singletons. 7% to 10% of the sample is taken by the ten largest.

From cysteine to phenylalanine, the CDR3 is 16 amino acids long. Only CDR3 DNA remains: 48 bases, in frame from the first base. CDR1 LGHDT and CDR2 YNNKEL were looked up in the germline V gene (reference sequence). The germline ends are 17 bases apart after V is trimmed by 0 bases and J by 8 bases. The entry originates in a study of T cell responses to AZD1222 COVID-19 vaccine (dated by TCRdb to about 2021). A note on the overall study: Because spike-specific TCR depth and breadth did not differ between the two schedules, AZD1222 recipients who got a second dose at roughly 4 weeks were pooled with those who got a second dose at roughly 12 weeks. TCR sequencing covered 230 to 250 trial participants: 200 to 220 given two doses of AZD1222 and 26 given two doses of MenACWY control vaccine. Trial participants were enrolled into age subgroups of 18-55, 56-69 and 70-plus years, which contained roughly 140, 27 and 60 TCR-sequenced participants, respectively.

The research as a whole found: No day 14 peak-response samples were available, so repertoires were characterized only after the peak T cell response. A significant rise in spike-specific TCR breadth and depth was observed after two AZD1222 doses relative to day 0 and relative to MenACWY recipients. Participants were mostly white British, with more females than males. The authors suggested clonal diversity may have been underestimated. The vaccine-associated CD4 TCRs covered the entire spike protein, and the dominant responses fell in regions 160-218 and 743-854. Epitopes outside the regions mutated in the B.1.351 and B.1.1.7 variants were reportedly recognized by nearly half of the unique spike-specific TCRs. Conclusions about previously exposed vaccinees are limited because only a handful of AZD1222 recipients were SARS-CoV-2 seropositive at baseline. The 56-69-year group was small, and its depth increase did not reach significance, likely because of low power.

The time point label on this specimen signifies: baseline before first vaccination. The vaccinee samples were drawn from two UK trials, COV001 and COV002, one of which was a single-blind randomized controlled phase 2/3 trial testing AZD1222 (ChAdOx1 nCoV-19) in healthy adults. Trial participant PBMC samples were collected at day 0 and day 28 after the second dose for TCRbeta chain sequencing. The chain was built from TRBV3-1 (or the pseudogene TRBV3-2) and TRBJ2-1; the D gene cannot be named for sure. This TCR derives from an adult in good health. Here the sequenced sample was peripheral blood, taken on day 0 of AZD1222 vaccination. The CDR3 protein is CASSQDLPGHVYEQFF. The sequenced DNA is TGTGCCAGCAGCCAAGACTTGCCAGGCCATGTCTATGAGCAGTTCTTC.